These 21 T cell receptor beta chains were sequenced from one sample in a study of shared clonotypes between healthy human individuals. Clones were sequenced by immunoSEQ multiplex PCR, and TCRdb holds only the in-frame ones, with some missing. The data show 2.3 million or so clones, with about 92% seen just once and 0.39% held by the top ten. The sample taken for sequencing was naive CD4+ T cells from PBMCs. As for subset: CD45RA+ positively selected. These receptors came from a man between 18 and 35 years old in good health. Some clones in this sample may be carry-over from other donors' samples.

The J gene is TRBJ1-3, the V gene TRBV28; possibly TRBD1 for D (6 bases). The CDR3 is made up of 15 amino acids. V lost 8 bases and J lost 0, with 14 bases in between. Germline V lookup: CDR1 MDHEN, CDR2 SYDVKM. This CDR3 is CASRTGHHSGNTIYF. As DNA, the CDR3 is TGTGCCAGCCGTACAGGGCACCACTCTGGAAACACCATATATTTT.

The V and J genes are TRBV28 and TRBJ1-2; no reliable D call. V lost 7 bases and J 2 bases, leaving 14 bases between the germline ends. The length of the CDR3 is 14 residues. Germline V gene data show CDR1 as MDHEN and CDR2 as SYDVKM. The CDR3 bases are TGTGCCAGCATCCTGTCCGGGTCCAACTATGGCTACACCTTC. It translates to CASILSGSNYGYTF.

V usage is TRBV23-1 and J usage is TRBJ2-7; D gene ambiguous. TRBV23-1 counts as an open reading frame of uncertain function. V was pared by 2 bases and J by 2 bases, with 4 bases between. The length of the CDR3 is 12 residues. CDR3 amino acids: CASSQGAYEQYF. In DNA, the CDR3 is TGCGCCAGCAGTCAAGGGGCCTACGAGCAGTACTTC.

This chain connects TRBV4-1 to TRBJ2-5, with D perhaps matching TRBD1 or TRBD2 (5 bases each). Trimming pared 5 bases from V and 5 bases from J, leaving 12 bases between. The CDR3 spans 13 residues. The germline V gene has CDR1 MGHRA and CDR2 YSYEKL. This CDR3 is CASSELWGETQYF. The CDR3 DNA reads as TGCGCCAGCAGCGAACTCTGGGGGGAGACCCAGTACTTC.

The chain recombines TRBV6-5 with TRBJ2-7, with D perhaps being TRBD1 or TRBD2 (5 bases each). CDR1 MNHEY and CDR2 SVGAGI come from the germline V gene. Trimming removed 5 bases from V and 1 base from J, with 15 bases in between. CDR3 length: 15 amino acids. CDR3 bases: TGTGCCAGCAGTCGGTTCGGGACGGCTTCCTACGAGCAGTACTTC. Its protein product is CASSRFGTASYEQYF.

The J gene is TRBJ2-7, the V gene TRBV5-1; 8 bases are shared with TRBD1. The germline CDR1 and CDR2 sequences are SGHRS and YFSETQ. The CDR3 runs to 16 residues. V trimming: 4 bases; J trimming: 7 bases; junction bases outside the gene matches: 16. DNA for the CDR3: TGCGCCAGCAGCCAAAGCTTGGGACAGGCGCTGGGGGAGCAGTACTTC. Amino acid sequence: CASSQSLGQALGEQYF.

This clone has just one count. The chain combines TRBV5-1 with TRBJ1-2; D is undetermined. The CDR3 has 15 residues. Germline V gene lookup returns CDR1 SGHRS and CDR2 YFSETQ. Trimming shortened V by 0 bases and J by 4 bases, and 13 bases separated the two germline ends. The CDR3 coding sequence is TGCGCCAGCAGCTTGGATACGGCCGCCGCCTATGGCTACACCTTC. The encoded protein is CASSLDTAAAYGYTF.

The gene calls are TRBV4-1 and TRBJ2-3; D might be TRBD2 (6 bases). Trimming took 2 bases from V and 4 from J, leaving 22 bases between them. Germline CDR1 MGHRA, CDR2 YSYEKL. The CDR3 covers 18 residues. CDR3 coding DNA: TGCGCCAGCAGCCAACCCGCCGGGACTCTACGCGAGGCAGATACGCAGTATTTT. Translation gives CASSQPAGTLREADTQYF.

The chain has TRBV19 and TRBJ2-1, with D possibly TRBD2 on 6 matching bases. The length of the CDR3 is 13 residues. V was pared by 3 bases and J by 6 bases, with 9 bases between. Germline CDR1 LNHDA, CDR2 SQIVND (reference sequence). The CDR3 region has the DNA TGTGCCAGTAGTATGAGGGACTCCAATGAGCAGTTCTTC. Amino acids: CASSMRDSNEQFF.

This rearrangement joins TRBV5-8 to TRBJ2-3, with 8 bases that match TRBD2. V trimming: 4 bases; J trimming: 3 bases; junction bases outside the gene matches: 10. The CDR3 runs to 16 residues. The V gene's germline CDR1 is SGHTS and CDR2 YDEGEE. This chain's CDR3 is CASSPDFAGGTDTQYF. The CDR3 DNA reads TGTGCCAGCAGCCCCGATTTTGCGGGGGGAACAGATACGCAGTATTTT.

The chain joins TRBV5-1 to TRBJ2-7; D is possibly TRBD2 (5 bases). The CDR3 length is 14 residues. In germline, CDR1 is SGHRS, CDR2 YFSETQ. The ends were cut back, 3 bases at V and 4 bases at J, with 14 bases in the middle. This CDR3 reads CASSSAGNGYEQYF. As DNA, the CDR3 is TGCGCCAGCAGCTCGGCGGGCAATGGGTACGAGCAGTACTTC.

The rearrangement links TRBV6-5 to TRBJ1-4; weak D call: TRBD1 (6 bases). Looked up from germline, CDR1 is MNHEY and CDR2 is SVGAGI. The V gene lost 0 bases and the J gene lost 4 bases, with 9 bases spanning the gap. The CDR3 runs 15 residues. The CDR3 here is CASSYSVDSNEKLFF. The CDR3, as DNA: TGTGCCAGCAGTTACTCGGTGGACAGTAATGAAAAACTGTTTTTT.

The genes are TRBV30 and TRBJ2-5; D gene unclear. Trimming removed 0 bases from V and 5 bases from J, with 16 bases in between. Germline assignment: CDR1 GTSNPN and CDR2 SVGIG (reference sequence). This CDR3 contains 15 residues. CDR3 nucleotide sequence: TGTGCCTGGAGTGTACAGAGCGTTCCCCAGGAGACCCAGTACTTC. It yields the protein CAWSVQSVPQETQYF.

This chain connects TRBV13 to TRBJ1-6; a possible D gene is TRBD1 (5 bases). The V end was cut by 0 bases, the J end by 10 bases, with 10 bases between. This CDR3 is built from 14 residues. CDR1 PRHDT and CDR2 FYEKMQ come from the germline V gene (reference sequence). CDR3 DNA: TGTGCCAGCAGCTTAGGGCAGGGAGACTCACCCCTCCACTTT. This gives the protein CASSLGQGDSPLHF.

This clone showed up just once. Since a much larger clone is just one base distant, this may be a read error. Other nucleotide sequences from this sample produce the same CDR3. The chain uses TRBV2 and TRBJ2-7; D gene ambiguous. This CDR3 region has 12 residues. Germline lookup yields CDR1 SNHLY and CDR2 FYNNEI. Trimming pared 5 bases from V and 0 bases from J, leaving 5 bases between. The CDR3 region has the DNA TGTGCCAGCAGTCCTTCCTCCTACGAGCAGTACTTC. It specifies CASSPSSYEQYF.

V and J are TRBV28 and TRBJ2-7; the D gene is possibly TRBD1 (7 bases). V lost 3 bases and J lost 3, with 15 bases in between. Per the germline V gene, CDR1 is MDHEN and CDR2 is SYDVKM. The CDR3 spans 15 residues. CDR3 amino acids: CASSFGGGGFYEQYF. The CDR3 bases are TGTGCCAGCAGTTTTGGAGGGGGCGGATTCTACGAGCAGTACTTC.

The chain recombines TRBV12-5 with TRBJ1-1; TRBD1 matches at 7 bases. The CDR3 covers 15 residues. Germline V gene lookup returns CDR1 LGHNT and CDR2 FRNRAP. V lost 2 bases to trimming and J lost 1 base; unmatched junction nucleotides: 4. CDR3 sequence: CASGLSNRGNTEAFF. The CDR3, as DNA: TGTGCTAGTGGTTTGTCGAACAGGGGGAACACTGAAGCTTTCTTT.

This clone was recorded a few times. V is TRBV7-9 and J is TRBJ1-1; D possibly corresponds to TRBD1 (6 bases). This CDR3 spans 13 amino acids. The V end lost 8 bases, the J end lost 2 bases, and 12 bases lay between the germline ends. The V gene's germline CDR1 is SEHNR and CDR2 FQNEAQ (reference sequence). The CDR3 DNA is TGTGCCAGCGGACGGGGACAAAACACTGAAGCTTTCTTT. Its translation: CASGRGQNTEAFF.

Note on this clone: Other DNA sequences in the same sample also yield this CDR3. The chain joins TRBV6-4 to TRBJ1-1; D is undetermined. The V gene lost 0 bases and the J gene lost 3 bases, with 5 bases spanning the gap. This CDR3 comprises 13 residues. Germline CDR1 is MRHNA and CDR2 is SNTAGT. This CDR3 reads CASSDSWDTEAFF. CDR3 bases: TGTGCCAGCAGTGACTCCTGGGACACTGAAGCTTTCTTT.

The chain couples TRBV7-2 to TRBJ2-2, with TRBD1 as a possible D gene (5 bases). This CDR3 is built from 16 residues. Trimming pared 4 bases from V and 0 bases from J, leaving 12 bases between. Germline V gene sequence: CDR1 SGHTA, CDR2 FQGNSA. The CDR3 spells CASSSPRGANTGELFF. The CDR3 bases are TGTGCCAGCAGCTCACCTAGGGGCGCGAACACCGGGGAGCTGTTTTTT.

The chain employs TRBV4-3 and TRBJ2-7, with D possibly being TRBD1 (6 bases). V was cut by 3 bases and J by 2 bases, with 14 bases left in between. The CDR3 loop spans 15 amino acids. Germline CDR1 reads LGHNA; CDR2 reads YSLEER. The CDR3 sequence is CASSHAGAVTYEQYF. CDR3 nucleotide sequence: TGCGCCAGCAGCCACGCAGGGGCTGTAACCTACGAGCAGTACTTC.